The following is a T cell receptor beta chain sequence with its context. This clonotype was observed many times. No cognate antigen has been identified for it. Base qualities are not at hand, and no much larger clone is one base apart. The data derive from a study of T cells in Graves' hyperthyroidism and ophthalmopathy (dated by TCRdb to the late 2010s). About the full investigation: Peripheral blood was collected at initial diagnosis, before any treatment. The paper describes TCR Vbeta CDR3 sequencing of 135 peripheral blood samples, made up of 43 ophthalmopathy patients, roughly 80 hyperthyroidism patients and 17 progressor patients. The study also compared thyroid tissue and blood T-cell repertoires from five or six Graves' hyperthyroidism patients. After blood sampling, hyperthyroidism patients were treated with methimazole at a starting dose of 30 mg daily, and ophthalmopathy patients were treated with high-dose intravenous methylprednisolone. Whether ophthalmopathy could be predicted prospectively was tested in an independent validation cohort made up of 18 to 20 hyperthyroidism patients plus 17 patients who later progressed to ophthalmopathy. The 100 discovery patients were divided at random into training and test sets in a 7:3 ratio. To identify distinguishing TCR V-J signatures, a discovery cohort of 100 or so patients was used, comprising 43 with Graves' ophthalmopathy and approximately 57 with stable Graves' hyperthyroidism. The paper's findings and limits, for the study overall: In validation, the model predicted progression to ophthalmopathy a median of roughly 6.5 months before onset, with about 70% sensitivity and almost 75% specificity. A 13 V-J signature model separated ophthalmopathy from stable hyperthyroidism, with around 88% sensitivity and roughly 81% specificity in cross-validation and 80%/75% in testing. No statistical method was used to set the sample size in advance, and investigators knew the group allocation. Most expanded thyroid clonotypes (frequency above 0.001) were also detected in blood, suggesting blood repertoires may reflect thyroid immune responses.

The CDR3 spans 17 residues, from the cysteine through the phenylalanine. The sequence is cut down to CDR3 DNA, 51 bases in frame from base 1. Ends trimmed: V by 0 bases, J by 4 bases; bases unmatched to a gene: 6. Per the germline V gene (reference sequence), MNHNY is the CDR1 and SVGAGI is the CDR2. The TCR beta CDR3 regions were amplified from the RNA transcripts. The TCR CDR3 was subjected to a first round of RT-PCR using the HTBI primer set and the Qiagen OneStep RT-PCR kit. Libraries were constructed in a second round of multiplex PCR, after which size selection and purification were performed. The libraries were sequenced on an Illumina HiSeq2000 using paired-end 100 bp reads. In the original analysis: Raw data were processed with SOAPnuke, discarding reads with adapters, uncalled bases, mean Phred below 15, or no exact constant-primer or identifier match. High-quality paired reads were merged with COPE v1.2.5, and unique nucleotide sequences were defined as clonotypes. MiTCR v1.1 was used to align clonotypes to the IMGT TRBV, TRBD and TRBJ reference segments. The analysis was restricted to V-J combinations with a frequency above 0.0001, which together covered 99% to 99.2% of the repertoires. A TCS score was defined as the ratio of F50 (clonal expansion) to E x V (chaos), with BLOSUM62-based TCRdist applied between CDR3 peptides within each V-J. Welch's t-statistics and random forest reduced around 550 V-J features to under 15, which were used in a naive Bayes classifier (R e1071). The public reads were quality trimmed at Q25 with fastp and then assembled into clones with MiXCR by TCRdb, keeping productive beta chains. Entries are consolidated by CDR3 protein sequence, retaining the most common genes and DNA. The V and J calls were determined by TCRdb, not by the authors. Across this sample there are 550,000 to 850,000 distinct CDR3 sequences, with approximately 18% seen only once. The top ten hold over 15% of the sample.

The hyperthyroidism patients were between 18 and 65 years old and newly diagnosed, with a disease duration of less than 2 months. Exclusion was applied to patients with uncontrolled infections, other autoimmune diseases, pregnancy or lactation. Diagnoses were based on clinical symptoms, serum thyroxine and TRAb, thyroid ultrasound and orbital computed tomography. Blood from progressor patients was drawn when they were first diagnosed with hyperthyroidism, before any ophthalmopathy symptoms appeared. Ficoll-Paque density gradient centrifugation was used to isolate PBMCs from approximately 10 ml of fresh peripheral blood. Progressor patients were defined as those initially diagnosed with Graves' hyperthyroidism in whom ophthalmopathy developed during follow-up. Total RNA was extracted with Trizol reagent, and quality was checked on an Agilent 2100 Bioanalyzer.

This TCR came from a woman in her forties or fifties with Graves' hyperthyroidism that later progressed to Graves' ophthalmopathy. In this chain, TRBV6-6 is recombined with TRBJ2-3; TRBD1 lines up with 11 middle nucleotides. The sequenced material came from blood. The DNA sequence follows: TGTGCCAGCAGTTACTCAGGACAGGGGGCATTCCCAGATACGCAGTATTTT. It encodes CASSYSGQGAFPDTQYF.